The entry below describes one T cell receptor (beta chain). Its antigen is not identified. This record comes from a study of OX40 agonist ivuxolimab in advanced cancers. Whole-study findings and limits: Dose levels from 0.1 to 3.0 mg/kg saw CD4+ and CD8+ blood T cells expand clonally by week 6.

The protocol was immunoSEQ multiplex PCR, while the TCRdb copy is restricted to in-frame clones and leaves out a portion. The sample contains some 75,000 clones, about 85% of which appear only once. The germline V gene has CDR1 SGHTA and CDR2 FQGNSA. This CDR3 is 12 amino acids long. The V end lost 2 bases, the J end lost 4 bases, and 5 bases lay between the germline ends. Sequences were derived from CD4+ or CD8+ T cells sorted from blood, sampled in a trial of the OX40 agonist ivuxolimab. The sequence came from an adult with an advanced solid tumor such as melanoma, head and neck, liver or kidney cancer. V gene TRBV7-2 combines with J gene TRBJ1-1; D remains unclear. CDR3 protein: CASSLISTEAFF. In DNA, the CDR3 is TGTGCCAGCAGCTTAATCAGCACTGAAGCTTTCTTT.